This T cell receptor (beta chain) derives from a study of blood T cell repertoires in COVID-19. Clones were read by immunoSEQ multiplex PCR, and TCRdb kept only the in-frame ones, dropping some. This sample has about 40,000 clones, with more than 70% found just once. The CDR3 spans 14 residues. J was trimmed by 7 bases and V by 9 bases; bases with no gene match: 13. Per germline, CDR1 LNHDA and CDR2 SQIVND (reference sequence). The specimen was peripheral blood. The chain employs TRBV19 and TRBJ1-1, with TRBD1 identical over 8 bases. The TCR sequence derives from a human donor in a cohort sampled during active COVID-19. CDR3 region: CASTTQGGGGEAFF. The CDR3 nucleotides are TGTGCCAGCACCACACAGGGGGGAGGGGGTGAAGCTTTCTTT. Filled out from reference TRBV19 and TRBJ1-1, the complete variable domain reads DGGITQSPKYLFRKEGQNVTLSCEQNLNHDAMYWYRQDPGQGLRLIYYSQIVNDFQKGDIAEGYSVSREKKESFPLTVTSAQKNPTAFYLCASTTQGGGGEAFFGQGTRLTVV.